A single sample gave rise to the 10 T cell receptor beta chains below, sequenced in a study of cytomegalovirus exposure and HLA in healthy donors. Libraries were prepared by immunoSEQ multiplex PCR; TCRdb keeps only in-frame clonotypes and omits some of them. The table lists about 74,000 clones, approximately 95% of them singletons. The sequenced sample consisted of PBMCs. These receptors all come from a man between 18 and 35 years old in good health and CMV-seropositive.

The chain uses TRBV28 and TRBJ2-1; TRBD2 aligns across 9 bases. Trimming took 8 bases from V and 8 from J; bases not matched to a gene: 13. The germline CDR1 and CDR2 sequences are MDHEN and SYDVKM. This CDR3 has 15 amino acids. The CDR3 is CASSNSGRLTDEQFF. The CDR3 bases are TGTGCCAGCTCCAACAGCGGGAGGCTCACGGATGAGCAGTTCTTC.

The chain has TRBV2 and TRBJ2-1; TRBD1 might be the D (5 bases). The CDR3 totals 14 residues. The germline V gene encodes CDR1 SNHLY and CDR2 FYNNEI. Trimming took off 8 bases at V and 4 bases at J, with 15 bases between the two ends. CDR3 protein: CASSRASPYNEQFF. DNA of the CDR3: TGTGCCAGCTCCAGGGCTTCTCCATACAATGAGCAGTTCTTC.

V usage is TRBV5-1 and J usage is TRBJ2-2, with TRBD1 matching 7 bases. Germline assignment: CDR1 SGHRS and CDR2 YFSETQ. The CDR3 has 15 residues. J gave up 0 bases and V 5 bases, and 4 bases lay outside the gene matches. CDR3 residues: CASRPGTANTGELFF. In DNA, the CDR3 is TGCGCCAGCAGACCCGGGACAGCGAACACCGGGGAGCTGTTTTTT.

The rearrangement joins TRBV6-1 to TRBJ2-7; maybe TRBD2 (5 bases). The germline V gene encodes CDR1 MNHNS and CDR2 SASEGT. The CDR3 loop spans 11 amino acids. Between the trimmed V and J ends, which lost 5 bases and 5 bases, there was a span of 7 bases. In DNA, the CDR3 is TGTGCCAGCAGTTACGGGGACGAGCAGTACTTC. Protein sequence: CASSYGDEQYF.

V usage is TRBV5-5 and J usage is TRBJ1-4; tentative D call: TRBD1 (6 bases). Germline CDR1 SGHKS, CDR2 YYEKEE (reference sequence). Trimming stripped 4 bases from V and 2 bases from J, with 12 bases between. CDR3 length: 15 residues. Written as DNA, the CDR3 is TGTGCCAGCAGCCTGACAGGACCTACTAATGAAAAACTGTTTTTT. Translated: CASSLTGPTNEKLFF.

The gene calls are TRBV28 and TRBJ1-2, with TRBD1 matching 9 bases. The CDR3 is 13 residues long. V lost 6 bases and J lost 7; bases outside the gene matches: 6. The germline V gene encodes CDR1 MDHEN and CDR2 SYDVKM. The CDR3 loop reads CASREQGASGYTF. In nucleotides, the CDR3 is TGTGCCAGCAGGGAACAGGGGGCCTCTGGCTACACCTTC.

The rearrangement joins TRBV29-1 to TRBJ2-1; 8 nucleotides agree with TRBD2. The CDR3 sequence is 11 residues long. Losses at the gene ends were 6 bases for V and 10 bases for J; bases not matched to a gene: 5. In germline, CDR1 is SQVTM, CDR2 ANQGSEA. The CDR3 DNA reads as TGCAGCGTAGCGGGAGACAGAGAGCAGTTCTTC. The encoded protein is CSVAGDREQFF.

This chain uses TRBV18 with TRBJ2-5; 7 bases line up with TRBD1. The length of the CDR3 is 15 residues. V trimming: 4 bases; J trimming: 1 base; junction bases outside the gene matches: 6. Germline V gene lookup returns CDR1 KGHSH and CDR2 LQKENI. CDR3 amino acids: CASSQGTDTQETQYF. Here the CDR3 DNA reads TGTGCCAGCTCACAGGGGACAGACACCCAAGAGACCCAGTACTTC. Looking up the rest from reference TRBV18 and TRBJ2-5 gives the full variable domain: NAGVMQNPRHLVRRRGQEARLRCSPMKGHSHVYWYRQLPEEGLKFMVYLQKENIIDESGMPKERFSAEFPKEGPSILRIQQVVRGDSAAYFCASSQGTDTQETQYFGPGTRLLVL.

The V gene is TRBV19, the J gene TRBJ2-1, with 7 bases matching TRBD1. The CDR3 totals 17 residues. In germline, CDR1 is LNHDA, CDR2 SQIVND (reference sequence). V shed 2 bases, J shed 0 bases, and the junction held 7 bases outside the gene matches. In DNA form, the CDR3 reads TGTGCCAGTAGTATACCCCGAGGGGACAGCTCCTACAATGAGCAGTTCTTC. The encoded protein is CASSIPRGDSSYNEQFF.

The V and J genes are TRBV18 and TRBJ2-1; D not certain. Trimming removed 1 base from V and 6 bases from J, with 10 bases in between. The germline CDR1 and CDR2 sequences are KGHSH and LQKENI. The CDR3 runs 14 residues. CDR3 DNA sequence: TGTGCCAGCTCACCACGGCCGGGTTCCAATGAGCAGTTCTTC. Translation gives CASSPRPGSNEQFF.